Listed below are T cell receptor beta chains from one sample, sequenced in a study of T cell repertoires in cytomegalovirus infection. These receptors lack a known antigen. TCRdb called the reads again in MiXCR, with one record for every CDR3 protein. The table has approximately 140,000 distinct CDR3 sequences, more than 20% seen once. Material: PBMCs, sequenced either directly or after in vitro stimulation (not recorded which). The receptor set was obtained from a human donor in good health (CMV status not recorded). Some clones in this sample may be carry-over from other donors' samples. Each CDR3 is given with its conserved first and last residue. D genes are given only for firm matches. Some rows have no size entry. The others give once, few or many, or a class for an expanded clone.

abundance	v_gene	d_gene	j_gene	CDR3nt	CDR3aa
NA	TRBV12-3/TRBV12-4	NA	TRBJ1-1	TGTGCCAGCGCGGGAGGGTTACTCACTGAAGCTTTCTTT	CASAGGLLTEAFF
NA	TRBV19	NA	TRBJ2-1	TGTGCCAGTACCCAGGAGGTCACCTACAATGAGCAGTTCTTC	CASTQEVTYNEQFF
few	TRBV27	NA	TRBJ1-4	TGTGCCAGCAGTTTAGCAGGGGCACGCGAAAAACTGTTTTTT	CASSLAGAREKLFF
few	TRBV12-3/TRBV12-4	NA	TRBJ1-1	TGTGCCAGCAGCTCTCAGGGCCTATACACTGAAGCTTTCTTT	CASSSQGLYTEAFF
NA	TRBV20-1	NA	TRBJ2-1	TGCAGTGCTAGTTTCAAGAGGACGGAACTCCCGGTCCATTTTGAGCAGTTCTTC	CSASFKRTELPVHFEQFF
many	TRBV2	NA	TRBJ1-6	TGTGCCAGCAGAGATAATCCGGGACTCCAGAATTCACCCCTCCACTTT	CASRDNPGLQNSPLHF
NA	TRBV6-2/TRBV6-3	TRBD2	TRBJ2-2	TGTGCCAGCGACCGTGGGACTAGCGGGACCGGGGAGCTGTTTTTT	CASDRGTSGTGELFF
NA	TRBV6-5	NA	TRBJ1-2	TGTGCCAGCAGTTACGGCAGGGTTAACTATGGCTACACCTTC	CASSYGRVNYGYTF
NA	TRBV11-3	NA	TRBJ2-7	TGTGCCAGCAGCTTAGGCGGGGATAAGGTCTACGAGCAGTACTTC	CASSLGGDKVYEQYF
many	TRBV7-2	TRBD1	TRBJ1-5	TGTGCCAGCAGCTTTAGCGGGACAGGCAATCAGCCCCAGCATTTT	CASSFSGTGNQPQHF
NA	TRBV6-6	NA	TRBJ2-3	TGTGCCAGCAGTTACGGGGACCCGGCAGATACGCAGTATTTT	CASSYGDPADTQYF
few	TRBV11-2	NA	TRBJ1-3	TGTGCCAGCAGCTCGGGACTTTTCGGAAACACCATATATTTT	CASSSGLFGNTIYF
NA	TRBV20-1	NA	TRBJ2-3	TGCAGTGCTAGAGCTGGGATTGGGACAGATACGCAGTATTTT	CSARAGIGTDTQYF
NA	TRBV20-1	TRBD2	TRBJ2-1	TGCAGTGCCCCGGGGGGTAGCGGGAAAGCCCCCAATGAGCAGTTCTTC	CSAPGGSGKAPNEQFF
few	TRBV6-6	TRBD1	TRBJ1-5	TGTGCCAGCAAACAGGGGGGCAATCAGCCCCAGCATTTT	CASKQGGNQPQHF
NA	TRBV4-3	NA	TRBJ1-6	TGCGCCAGCAGCTATCGAGACCAGCAAGTGTATTCACCCCTCCACTTT	CASSYRDQQVYSPLHF
NA	TRBV4-3	NA	TRBJ2-6	TGCGCCAGCAGCCGAGAGGTAGCCGCGGGGGCCAACGTCCTGACTTTC	CASSREVAAGANVLTF
NA	TRBV20-1	NA	TRBJ1-3	TGCAGTGCTAGAGATATAGGGGCCGGACTGAACTCTGGAAACACCATATATTTT	CSARDIGAGLNSGNTIYF
NA	TRBV12-3/TRBV12-4	TRBD1	TRBJ2-7	TGTGCCGGCAGTTCCTCGCCTCCGGGACAGGGGGCTTACGAGCAGTACTTC	CAGSSSPPGQGAYEQYF
NA	TRBV7-2	NA	TRBJ2-7	TGTGCCAGCAGCTTATGGGCCGCGGCATCTTACGAGCAGTACTTC	CASSLWAAASYEQYF
NA	TRBV6-5	TRBD1	TRBJ2-1	TGTGCCAGCAGCGGCTATCAGACAGGGGGATTTTCTAATGAGCAGTTCTTC	CASSGYQTGGFSNEQFF
NA	TRBV27	TRBD1	TRBJ2-3	TGTGCCAGCAGTTTTTCTAGGGGACAGGGAACAGATACGCAGTATTTT	CASSFSRGQGTDTQYF
many	TRBV12-3/TRBV12-4	NA	TRBJ2-1	TGTGCCAGCAGTTCCTTGTTGCGGGGATGGGACAATGAGCAGTTCTTC	CASSSLLRGWDNEQFF
few	TRBV7-2	TRBD1	TRBJ1-6	TGTGCCAGCAGTGGAACTGACAGGGCTAATTCACCCCTCCACTTT	CASSGTDRANSPLHF
many	TRBV7-2	TRBD1	TRBJ2-1	TGTGCCAGCAGCTCCGGGACAGGGATACACAATGAGCAGTTCTTC	CASSSGTGIHNEQFF
many	TRBV6-2/TRBV6-3	NA	TRBJ1-1	TGTGCCAGCAGCCCACAGGTTCGCACTGAAGCTTTCTTT	CASSPQVRTEAFF
NA	TRBV7-2	TRBD2	TRBJ2-5	TGTGCCAGCAAAATAGCGGGAGGGCCTGCGGAGACCCAGTACTTC	CASKIAGGPAETQYF
many	TRBV7-2	NA	TRBJ1-2	TGTGCCAGCAGTTCCACAGGGTATGGCTACACCTTC	CASSSTGYGYTF
NA	TRBV7-3	NA	TRBJ1-5	TGTGCCAGCAGCCTATCTCAAAATCAGCCCCAGCATTTT	CASSLSQNQPQHF
many	TRBV7-2	NA	TRBJ2-5	TGTGCCAGCAGCCTCTCCGGATGGAAGTACTTC	CASSLSGWKYF
NA	TRBV11-2	TRBD1	TRBJ1-4	TGTGCCAGCAGTCCTAACAGGGGATCTAGGGAAAAACTGTTTTTT	CASSPNRGSREKLFF
NA	TRBV4-2	TRBD2	TRBJ2-3	TGTGCCAGCAGCCAAGATGGGACTAGCAGTACAGATACGCAGTATTTT	CASSQDGTSSTDTQYF
few	TRBV4-1	TRBD1	TRBJ1-1	TGCGCCAGCAGCCATGTAAGGGGGCGGGGACAAAAAGTGAACACTGAAGCTTTCTTT	CASSHVRGRGQKVNTEAFF
few	TRBV28	NA	TRBJ2-1	TGTGCCAGCAGGCACCTTTCTAGGAATGAGCAGTTCTTC	CASRHLSRNEQFF
many	TRBV7-2	NA	TRBJ2-5	TGTGCCAGCAGCTTAGTTCTGGGACGGGACTTCCAAGAGACCCAGTACTTC	CASSLVLGRDFQETQYF
many	TRBV7-3	NA	TRBJ2-3	TGTGCCAGCAGCTCAGGGGGGGGCACAGATACGCAGTATTTT	CASSSGGGTDTQYF
NA	TRBV7-8	TRBD2	TRBJ2-3	TGTGCCAGCAGCTTATCGACTAGCGGGAGGATAGATTCTAGCACAGATACGCAGTATTTT	CASSLSTSGRIDSSTDTQYF
NA	TRBV6-2/TRBV6-3	NA	TRBJ2-3	TGTGCCAGCACCCGGGAGAAAAATACGCAGTATTTT	CASTREKNTQYF
many	TRBV7-8	TRBD1	TRBJ2-7	TGTGCCAGCAGCCCCACCCGGACAGGTACCTACGAGCAGTACTTC	CASSPTRTGTYEQYF
NA	TRBV7-8	NA	TRBJ2-3	TGTGCCAGCAGCCCGGTTAGCACAGATACGCAGTATTTT	CASSPVSTDTQYF
NA	TRBV28	NA	TRBJ2-3	TGTGCCAGCAGCCCCACCCGGGGCATCGCAGATACGCAGTATTTT	CASSPTRGIADTQYF
many	TRBV7-8	TRBD2	TRBJ2-3	TGTGCCAGCAGCAGAGGACTAGCGGACCAATATACGCAGTATTTT	CASSRGLADQYTQYF